The 15 T cell receptor beta chains reported below all come from one sample, sequenced in a study of T cell repertoires in cytomegalovirus infection. TCRdb reprocessed the reads via MiXCR and lists one record per CDR3 protein. The data show approximately 990,000 distinct CDR3 sequences, 25% to 40% seen once. Their antigens remain unidentified. The sequencing here drew on cultured CD8+ T cells from PBMCs, taken from culture after CMV antigen stimulation. The receptors were sampled from a human donor in good health (CMV status not recorded). Some clones in this sample may be carry-over from other donors' samples.

The V gene is TRBV13, the J gene TRBJ2-7; D possibly corresponds to TRBD1 (6 bases). CDR3 size: 16 residues. CDR1 is PRHDT and CDR2 is FYEKMQ in the germline V gene (reference sequence). V was clipped by 0 bases and J by 3 bases, with 15 bases between them. The DNA of the CDR3 is TGTGCCAGCAGCTTAGGCCGTGGGGGCCCGTACTACGAGCAGTACTTC. It specifies CASSLGRGGPYYEQYF. The whole variable domain, remainder taken from reference TRBV13 and TRBJ2-7, is AAGVIQSPRHLIKEKRETATLKCYPIPRHDTVYWYQQGPGQDPQFLISFYEKMQSDKGSIPDRFSAQQFSDYHSELNMSSLELGDSALYFCASSLGRGGPYYEQYFGPGTRLTVT.

This chain connects TRBV12-3 or TRBV12-4 to TRBJ2-3; 13 positions match TRBD2. This CDR3 comprises 17 residues. V lost 5 bases, J lost 3 bases, and 8 bases stayed unmatched. CDR3 sequence reads: CASSPWTSGGITDTQYF. The DNA of the CDR3 is TGTGCCAGCAGTCCCTGGACTAGCGGGGGTATAACAGATACGCAGTATTTT.

V is TRBV4-1 and J is TRBJ1-1; 7 bases map to TRBD1. The CDR3 is 16 residues long. Germline trimming cut 0 bases from V and 2 bases from J; bases unmatched to any gene: 6. Looked up from germline, CDR1 is MGHRA and CDR2 is YSYEKL. CDR3 loop: CASSQDPGQLNTEAFF. Written as DNA, the CDR3 is TGCGCCAGCAGCCAAGACCCGGGACAGTTAAACACTGAAGCTTTCTTT.

In this sample, this clonotype turned up a few times. The V gene is TRBV7-9, the J gene TRBJ2-5, with 7 bases lining up with TRBD2. Trimming took 1 base from V and 0 from J; bases not matched to a gene: 8. Germline assignment: CDR1 SEHNR and CDR2 FQNEAQ (reference sequence). The CDR3 has 17 amino acids. The CDR3 sequence is CASSLGGGIVNQETQYF. The CDR3, as DNA: TGTGCCAGCAGCTTAGGGGGGGGAATCGTCAACCAAGAGACCCAGTACTTC. Complete variable domain (other parts from reference TRBV7-9 and TRBJ2-5): DTGVSQNPRHKITKRGQNVTFRCDPISEHNRLYWYRQTLGQGPEFLTYFQNEAQLEKSRLLSDRFSAERPKGSFSTLEIQRTEQGDSAMYLCASSLGGGIVNQETQYFGPGTRLLVL.

This CDR3 is CASRDGGYNEQFF. CDR3 nucleotide sequence: TGTGCCAGTCGGGACGGAGGGTACAATGAGCAGTTCTTC. This chain uses TRBV19 with TRBJ2-1; tentative D call: TRBD2 (6 bases). With 8 bases removed from V and 4 bases from J, the gap between germline ends came to 12 bases. This CDR3 comprises 13 residues. CDR1 LNHDA and CDR2 SQIVND come from the germline V gene (reference sequence).

This clonotype was detected a few times. The rearrangement uses TRBV27 and TRBJ1-6; D gene uncertain. CDR3 length: 13 amino acids. Per the germline V gene, CDR1 is MNHEY and CDR2 is SMNVEV (reference sequence). V gave up 6 bases and J gave up 7 bases, with 10 bases separating them. The CDR3 DNA reads as TGTGCCAGCAGGACCTCAGTGAATTCACCCCTCCACTTT. Its translation is CASRTSVNSPLHF.

This clonotype has just a few counts. This rearrangement joins TRBV7-9 to TRBJ2-4; 11 nucleotides match TRBD2. J was trimmed by 3 bases and V by 4 bases; bases with no gene match: 2. The CDR3 is made up of 15 amino acids. Germline V gene lookup returns CDR1 SEHNR and CDR2 FQNEAQ (reference sequence). This chain's CDR3 is CASSSGLADKNIQYF. The CDR3 DNA reads TGTGCCAGCAGCTCGGGACTAGCGGACAAAAACATTCAGTACTTC.

V is TRBV27 and J is TRBJ1-6, with D hard to call. Trimming stripped 5 bases from V and 9 bases from J, with 5 bases between. Germline CDR1 and CDR2: MNHEY and SMNVEV (reference sequence). CDR3 length: 11 residues. The CDR3 spells CASSDGSPLHF. The CDR3 region has the DNA TGTGCCAGCAGTGATGGTTCACCCCTCCACTTT.

This clonotype was detected ten times or more. V usage is TRBV7-9 and J usage is TRBJ2-1, with 9 bases aligning to TRBD2. The CDR3 loop spans 15 amino acids. V dropped 4 bases and J dropped 5; count of bases not matched to a gene: 6. Per germline, CDR1 SEHNR and CDR2 FQNEAQ (reference sequence). Written as DNA, the CDR3 is TGTGCCAGCAGCTATGGACTAGCGCCTAACAATGAGCAGTTCTTC. Translated: CASSYGLAPNNEQFF.

In this sample, this clonotype turned up a few times. The CDR3, as DNA: TGTGCCAGCAGTTTATCCAGGACCGGTTATGGCTACACCTTC. Translation: CASSLSRTGYGYTF. The chain uses TRBV27 and TRBJ1-2; D unclear. Germline V CDR1 and CDR2: MNHEY, SMNVEV (reference sequence). Trimming took off 0 bases at V and 5 bases at J, with 10 bases between the two ends. The CDR3 consists of 14 residues.

CDR3 sequence: CASSIDRGLNYEQYF. CDR3 bases: TGTGCCAGTAGTATAGATCGGGGACTGAACTACGAGCAGTACTTC. V gene TRBV19 combines with J gene TRBJ2-7; D possibly corresponds to TRBD2 (6 bases). CDR1 and CDR2 from the germline V gene are LNHDA and SQIVND (reference sequence). This CDR3 has 15 amino acids. V gave up 0 bases and J gave up 3 bases, with 12 bases separating them. The full variable domain, completed using reference TRBV19 and TRBJ2-7, is DGGITQSPKYLFRKEGQNVTLSCEQNLNHDAMYWYRQDPGQGLRLIYYSQIVNDFQKGDIAEGYSVSREKKESFPLTVTSAQKNPTAFYLCASSIDRGLNYEQYFGPGTRLTVT.

This clonotype came up a few times. This sequence joins TRBV6-1 and TRBJ1-1, with D uncertain. The CDR3 runs to 13 residues. CDR1 MNHNS and CDR2 SASEGT come from the germline V gene. V lost 10 bases, J lost 0 bases, and 12 bases lay in between. CDR3 residues: CAIGWGLNTEAFF. The CDR3 DNA reads TGTGCCATCGGGTGGGGTCTGAACACTGAAGCTTTCTTT.

This clonotype was recorded at least ten times. The rearrangement uses TRBV7-9 and TRBJ2-2, with 7 bases lining up with TRBD1. Germline V CDR1 and CDR2: SEHNR, FQNEAQ (reference sequence). The CDR3 is 16 residues long. Trimming removed 5 bases from V and 3 bases from J; junction bases left unmatched: 9. In nucleotides, the CDR3 is TGTGCCAGCAGCGAGCCGGACAGGCCCTACACCGGGGAGCTGTTTTTT. Amino acid sequence: CASSEPDRPYTGELFF.

Remarks on this clonotype: This may arise from a read error, as a much more abundant clone is one base away. The V gene is TRBV27, the J gene TRBJ2-2; D perhaps matches TRBD1 (5 bases). The germline V and J ends were trimmed by 5 bases and 0 bases, with 16 bases remaining between them. Germline CDR1 and CDR2: MNHEY and SMNVEV (reference sequence). The CDR3 totals 17 residues. The CDR3 region has the DNA TGTGCCAGCAGTCCCAGACAGATCTTCGCGAACACCGGGGAGCTGTTTTTT. Translating it yields CASSPRQIFANTGELFF.

The chain joins TRBV7-9 to TRBJ2-1; maybe TRBD1 (5 bases). Per germline, CDR1 SEHNR and CDR2 FQNEAQ (reference sequence). V shed 8 bases and J shed 6 bases, with 14 bases lying between them. This CDR3 has 13 residues. CDR3 DNA sequence: TGTGCCAGCTTGGGTAGGGGTGGCAATGAGCAGTTCTTC. Its translation: CASLGRGGNEQFF.